This TCR beta chain is drawn from a study of Ad26.COV2.S vaccination and SARS-CoV-2 variants. On the study more broadly: In the COV1001 trial, the donor was in the Ad26.COV2.S arm. General study findings and limits: Assessments of TCR breadth and depth may have underestimated the total T cell responses.

Germline values: CDR1 PRHDT, CDR2 FYEKMQ (reference sequence). The CDR3 contains 16 residues. Trimming took 6 bases from V and 2 from J, leaving 20 bases between them. Data came from immunoSEQ multiplex PCR; TCRdb stores just in-frame clones and leaves some out. The repertoire holds 440,000 or so clones, with about 90% as singletons. As regards this clone: What it recognizes is unknown.

Described treatment: over 15 received Ad26.COV2.S at low or high dose, single or two shots; 5 received placebo; per-sample allocation not given. All samples were drawn on day 63, counting from the first vaccine or placebo injection. Aged 18-55 years, donor was enrolled in Boston around 2020. The V and J genes are TRBV13 and TRBJ2-7, with D perhaps TRBD1 or TRBD2 (6 bases each). The sequencing here drew on peripheral blood, taken in a trial of Ad26.COV2.S vaccine versus placebo. This clonotype was obtained from a person between 18 and 59 years old who received the Ad26.COV2.S COVID-19 vaccine or a placebo. The CDR3 DNA reads TGTGCCAGCAGTACTAGTAGGGGGGAGGCAGCCTACGAGCAGTACTTC. Translated, it gives CASSTSRGEAAYEQYF.